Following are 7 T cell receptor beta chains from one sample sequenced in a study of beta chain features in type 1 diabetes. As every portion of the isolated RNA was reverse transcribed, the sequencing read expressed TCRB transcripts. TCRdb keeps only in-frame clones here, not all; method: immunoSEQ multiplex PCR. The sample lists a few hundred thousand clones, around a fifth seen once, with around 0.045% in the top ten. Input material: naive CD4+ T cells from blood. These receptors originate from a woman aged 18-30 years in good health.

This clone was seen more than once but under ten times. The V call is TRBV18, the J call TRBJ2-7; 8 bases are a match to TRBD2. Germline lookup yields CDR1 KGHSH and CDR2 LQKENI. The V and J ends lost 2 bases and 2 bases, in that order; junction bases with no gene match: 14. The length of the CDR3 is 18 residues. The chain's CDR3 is CASSPSPPLAGGAYEQYF. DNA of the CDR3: TGTGCCAGCTCACCATCCCCTCCGCTAGCGGGCGGGGCCTACGAGCAGTACTTC.

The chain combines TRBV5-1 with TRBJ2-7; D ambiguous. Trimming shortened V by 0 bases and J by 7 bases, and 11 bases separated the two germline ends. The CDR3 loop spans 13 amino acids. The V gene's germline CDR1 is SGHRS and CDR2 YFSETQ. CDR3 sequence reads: CASSLASEREQYF. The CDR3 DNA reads TGCGCCAGCAGCTTGGCGTCAGAGAGGGAGCAGTACTTC.

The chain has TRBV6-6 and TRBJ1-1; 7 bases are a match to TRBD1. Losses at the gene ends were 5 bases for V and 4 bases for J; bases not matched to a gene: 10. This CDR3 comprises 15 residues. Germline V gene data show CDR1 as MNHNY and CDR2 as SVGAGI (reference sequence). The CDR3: CASSTNPWTGTEAFF. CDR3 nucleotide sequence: TGTGCCAGCAGTACGAATCCGTGGACAGGCACTGAAGCTTTCTTT.

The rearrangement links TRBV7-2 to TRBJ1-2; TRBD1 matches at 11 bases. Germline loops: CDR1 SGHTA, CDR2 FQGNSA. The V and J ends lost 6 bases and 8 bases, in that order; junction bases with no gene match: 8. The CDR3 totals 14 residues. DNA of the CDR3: TGTGCCAGCAGATGGGGGACAGGGGGTGGCGGCTACACCTTC. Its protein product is CASRWGTGGGGYTF.

The CDR3 protein is CAWSLYEKLFF. The CDR3 DNA reads as TGTGCCTGGAGTCTATATGAAAAACTGTTTTTT. The rearrangement joins TRBV30 to TRBJ1-4; the D is unclear. The CDR3 spans 11 residues. V was cut by 2 bases and J by 6 bases, with 4 bases left in between. The V gene's germline CDR1 is GTSNPN and CDR2 SVGIG (reference sequence).

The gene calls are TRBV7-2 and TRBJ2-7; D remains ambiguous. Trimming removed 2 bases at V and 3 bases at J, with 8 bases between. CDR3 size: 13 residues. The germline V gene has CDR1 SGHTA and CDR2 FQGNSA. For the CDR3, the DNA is TGTGCCAGCAGCTTAAGTACGGGCTACGAGCAGTACTTC. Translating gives CASSLSTGYEQYF.

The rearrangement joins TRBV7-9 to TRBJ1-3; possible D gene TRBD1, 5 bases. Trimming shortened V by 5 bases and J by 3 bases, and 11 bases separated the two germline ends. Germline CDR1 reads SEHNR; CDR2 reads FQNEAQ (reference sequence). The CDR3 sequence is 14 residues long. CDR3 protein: CASSPTRDGNTIYF. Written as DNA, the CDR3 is TGTGCCAGCAGCCCCACCAGGGATGGAAACACCATATATTTT.